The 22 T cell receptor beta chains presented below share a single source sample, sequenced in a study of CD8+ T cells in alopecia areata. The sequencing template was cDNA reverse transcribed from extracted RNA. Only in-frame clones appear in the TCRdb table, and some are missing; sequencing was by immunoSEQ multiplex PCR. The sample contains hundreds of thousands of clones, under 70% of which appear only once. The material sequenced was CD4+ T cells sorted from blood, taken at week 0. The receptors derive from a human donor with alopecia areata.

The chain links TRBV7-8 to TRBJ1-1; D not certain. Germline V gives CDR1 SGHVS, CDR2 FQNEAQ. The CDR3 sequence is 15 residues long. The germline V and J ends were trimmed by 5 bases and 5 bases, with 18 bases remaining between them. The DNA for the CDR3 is TGTGCCAGCAGCGTAGAACAGCGACTGGGGACTGAAGCTTTCTTT. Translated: CASSVEQRLGTEAFF.

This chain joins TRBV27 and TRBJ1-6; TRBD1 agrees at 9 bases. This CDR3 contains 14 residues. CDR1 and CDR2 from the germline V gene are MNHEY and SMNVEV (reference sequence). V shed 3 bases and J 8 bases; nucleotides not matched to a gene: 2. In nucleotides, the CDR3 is TGTGCCAGCAGTTTCTGGACAGGGGATTCACCCCTCCACTTT. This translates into CASSFWTGDSPLHF.

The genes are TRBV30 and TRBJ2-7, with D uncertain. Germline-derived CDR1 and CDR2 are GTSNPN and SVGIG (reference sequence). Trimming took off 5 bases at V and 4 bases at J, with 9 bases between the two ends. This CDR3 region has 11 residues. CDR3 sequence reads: CAWGGIYEQYF. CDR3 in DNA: TGTGCCTGGGGCGGTATTTACGAGCAGTACTTC. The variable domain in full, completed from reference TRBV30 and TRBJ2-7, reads SQTIHQWPATLVQPVGSPLSLECTVEGTSNPNLYWYRQAAGRGLQLLFYSVGIGQISSEVPQNLSASRPQDRQFILSSKKLLLSDSGFYLCAWGGIYEQYFGPGTRLTVT.

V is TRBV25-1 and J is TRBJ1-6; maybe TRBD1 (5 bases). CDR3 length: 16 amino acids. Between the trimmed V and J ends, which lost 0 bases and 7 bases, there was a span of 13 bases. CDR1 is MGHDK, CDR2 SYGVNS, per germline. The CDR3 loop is CASSEYGGRLNSPLHF. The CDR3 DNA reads TGTGCCAGCAGTGAATATGGGGGAAGGTTGAATTCACCCCTCCACTTT.

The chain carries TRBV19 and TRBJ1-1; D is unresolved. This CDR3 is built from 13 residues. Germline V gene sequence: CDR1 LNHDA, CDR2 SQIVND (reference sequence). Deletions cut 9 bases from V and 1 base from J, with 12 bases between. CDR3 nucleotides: TGTGCCAGCCCCTTCTTAGGGAACACTGAAGCTTTCTTT. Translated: CASPFLGNTEAFF.

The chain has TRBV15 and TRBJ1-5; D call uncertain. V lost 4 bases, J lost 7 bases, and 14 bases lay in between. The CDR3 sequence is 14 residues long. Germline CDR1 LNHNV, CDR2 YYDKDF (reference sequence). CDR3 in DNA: TGTGCCACCAGCAACCGTAAGGTCGGCCAGCCCCAGCATTTT. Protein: CATSNRKVGQPQHF. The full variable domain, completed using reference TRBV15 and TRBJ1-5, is DAMVIQNPRYQVTQFGKPVTLSCSQTLNHNVMYWYQQKSSQAPKLLFHYYDKDFNNEADTPDNFQSRRPNTSFCFLDIRSPGLGDTAMYLCATSNRKVGQPQHFGDGTRLSIL.

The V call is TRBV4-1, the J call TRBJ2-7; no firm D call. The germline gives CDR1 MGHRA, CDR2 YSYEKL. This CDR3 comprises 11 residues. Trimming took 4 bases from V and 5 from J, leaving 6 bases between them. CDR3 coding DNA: TGCGCCAGCAGCCGCGCGCACGAGCAGTACTTC. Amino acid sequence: CASSRAHEQYF.

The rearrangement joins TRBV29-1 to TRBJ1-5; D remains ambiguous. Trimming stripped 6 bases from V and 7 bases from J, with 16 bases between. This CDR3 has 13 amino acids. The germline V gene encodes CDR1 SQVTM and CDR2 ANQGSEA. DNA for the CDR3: TGCAGCGTAGCTTCGGGCCTGGACCAGCCCCAGCATTTT. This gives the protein CSVASGLDQPQHF.

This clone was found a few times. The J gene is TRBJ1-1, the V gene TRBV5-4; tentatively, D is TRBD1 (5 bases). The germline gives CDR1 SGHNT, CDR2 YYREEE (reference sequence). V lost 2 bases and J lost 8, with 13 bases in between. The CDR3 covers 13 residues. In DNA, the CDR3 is TGTGCCAGCAGCTTAGAGGCCCACAGGGAAGCTTTCTTT. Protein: CASSLEAHREAFF. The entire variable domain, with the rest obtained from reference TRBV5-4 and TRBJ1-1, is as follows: ETGVTQSPTHLIKTRGQQVTLRCSSQSGHNTVSWYQQALGQGPQFIFQYYREEENGRGNFPPRFSGLQFPNYSSELNVNALELDDSALYLCASSLEAHREAFFGQGTRLTVV.

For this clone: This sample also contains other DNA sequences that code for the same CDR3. This CDR3 is CASSRDRSSYNEQFF. CDR3 sequence (DNA): TGCGCCAGCAGCAGGGACAGGAGCTCCTACAATGAGCAGTTCTTC. The chain joins TRBV5-1 to TRBJ2-1; 8 nucleotides line up with TRBD1. Germline CDR1 is SGHRS and CDR2 is YFSETQ. J was trimmed by 0 bases and V by 4 bases; bases with no gene match: 3. This CDR3 spans 15 amino acids.

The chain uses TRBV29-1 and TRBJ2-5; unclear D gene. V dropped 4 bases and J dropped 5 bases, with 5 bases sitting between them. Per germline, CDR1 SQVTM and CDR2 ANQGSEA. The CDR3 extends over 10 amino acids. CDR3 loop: CSVGIETQYF. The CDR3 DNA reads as TGCAGCGTTGGAATCGAGACCCAGTACTTC.

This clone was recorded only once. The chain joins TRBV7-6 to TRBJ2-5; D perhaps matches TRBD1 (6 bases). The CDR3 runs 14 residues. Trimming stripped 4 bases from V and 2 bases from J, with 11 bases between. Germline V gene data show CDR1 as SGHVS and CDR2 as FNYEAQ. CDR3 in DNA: TGTGCCAGCAGCTCCGGGGACATTCAAGAGACCCAGTACTTC. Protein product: CASSSGDIQETQYF.

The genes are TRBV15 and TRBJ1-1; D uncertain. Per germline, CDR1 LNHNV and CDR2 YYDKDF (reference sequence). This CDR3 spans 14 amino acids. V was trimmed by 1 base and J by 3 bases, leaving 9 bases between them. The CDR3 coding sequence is TGTGCCACCAGCAGAGCCATAGCGGACACTGAAGCTTTCTTT. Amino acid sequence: CATSRAIADTEAFF.

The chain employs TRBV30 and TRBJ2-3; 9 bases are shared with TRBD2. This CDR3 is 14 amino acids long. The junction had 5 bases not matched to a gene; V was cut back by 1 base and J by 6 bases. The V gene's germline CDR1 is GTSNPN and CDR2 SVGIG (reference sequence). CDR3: CAWSDASGDDTQYF. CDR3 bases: TGTGCCTGGAGTGACGCTAGCGGGGATGATACGCAGTATTTT.

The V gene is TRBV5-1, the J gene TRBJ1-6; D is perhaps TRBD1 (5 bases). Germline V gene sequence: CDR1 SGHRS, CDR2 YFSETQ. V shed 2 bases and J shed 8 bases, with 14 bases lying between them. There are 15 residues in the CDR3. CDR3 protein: CASSLGTLEDSPLHF. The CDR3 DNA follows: TGCGCCAGCAGCTTAGGGACTTTAGAAGATTCACCCCTCCACTTT.

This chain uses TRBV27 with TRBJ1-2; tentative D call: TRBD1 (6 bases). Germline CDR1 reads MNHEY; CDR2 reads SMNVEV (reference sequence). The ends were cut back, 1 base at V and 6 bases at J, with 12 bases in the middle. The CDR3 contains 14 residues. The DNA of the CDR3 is TGTGCCAGCAGTTTATTGGGGGGGCAAGATGGCTACACCTTC. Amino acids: CASSLLGGQDGYTF.

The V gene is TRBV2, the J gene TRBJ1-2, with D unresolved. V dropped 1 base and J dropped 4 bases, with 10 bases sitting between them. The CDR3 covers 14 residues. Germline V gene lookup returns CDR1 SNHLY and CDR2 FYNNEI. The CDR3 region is CASSEVGFAYGYTF. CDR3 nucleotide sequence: TGTGCCAGCAGTGAAGTGGGGTTCGCCTATGGCTACACCTTC.

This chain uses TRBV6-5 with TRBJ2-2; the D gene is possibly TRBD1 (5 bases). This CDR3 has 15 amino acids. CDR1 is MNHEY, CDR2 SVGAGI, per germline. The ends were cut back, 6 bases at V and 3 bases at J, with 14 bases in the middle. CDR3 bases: TGTGCCAGCAGGACGAGTGACAGATACACCGGGGAGCTGTTTTTT. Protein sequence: CASRTSDRYTGELFF.

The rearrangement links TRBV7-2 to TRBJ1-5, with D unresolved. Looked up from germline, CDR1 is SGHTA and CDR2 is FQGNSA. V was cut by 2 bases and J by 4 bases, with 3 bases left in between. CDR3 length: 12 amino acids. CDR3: CASSLMNQPQHF. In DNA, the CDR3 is TGTGCCAGCAGCTTAATGAATCAGCCCCAGCATTTT.

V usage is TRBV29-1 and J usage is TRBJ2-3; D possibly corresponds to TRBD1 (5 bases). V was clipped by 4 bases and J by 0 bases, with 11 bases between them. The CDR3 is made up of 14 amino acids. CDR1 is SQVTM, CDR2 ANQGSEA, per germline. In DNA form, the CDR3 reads TGCAGCGTTGTAGTTAGGGGAAGCACAGATACGCAGTATTTT. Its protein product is CSVVVRGSTDTQYF.

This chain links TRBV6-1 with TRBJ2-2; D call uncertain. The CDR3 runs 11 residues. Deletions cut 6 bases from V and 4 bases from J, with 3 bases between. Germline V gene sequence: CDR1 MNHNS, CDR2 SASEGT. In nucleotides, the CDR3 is TGTGCCAGCAGCCCCACCGGGGAGCTGTTTTTT. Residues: CASSPTGELFF.

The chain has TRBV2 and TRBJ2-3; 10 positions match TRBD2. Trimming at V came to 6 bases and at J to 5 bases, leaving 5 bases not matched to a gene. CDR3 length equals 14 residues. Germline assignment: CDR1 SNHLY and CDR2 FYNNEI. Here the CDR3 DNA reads TGTGCCAGCAGAGGACTAGCGGTACGAGATACGCAGTATTTT. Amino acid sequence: CASRGLAVRDTQYF.